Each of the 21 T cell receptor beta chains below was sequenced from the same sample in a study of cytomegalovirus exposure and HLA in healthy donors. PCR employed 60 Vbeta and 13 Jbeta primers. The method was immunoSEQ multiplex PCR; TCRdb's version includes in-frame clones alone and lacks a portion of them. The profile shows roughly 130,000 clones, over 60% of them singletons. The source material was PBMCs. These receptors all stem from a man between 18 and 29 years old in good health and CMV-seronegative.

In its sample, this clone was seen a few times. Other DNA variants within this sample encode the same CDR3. The CDR3 DNA is TGCGCCAGCAGCTTAACGGGGGGGTACAATGAGCAGTTCTTC. Translation: CASSLTGGYNEQFF. The chain recombines TRBV5-1 with TRBJ2-1; 8 positions agree with TRBD2. CDR3 length: 14 residues. Germline lookup yields CDR1 SGHRS and CDR2 YFSETQ. The ends lost 2 bases at V and 4 bases at J; junction bases unmatched: 2.

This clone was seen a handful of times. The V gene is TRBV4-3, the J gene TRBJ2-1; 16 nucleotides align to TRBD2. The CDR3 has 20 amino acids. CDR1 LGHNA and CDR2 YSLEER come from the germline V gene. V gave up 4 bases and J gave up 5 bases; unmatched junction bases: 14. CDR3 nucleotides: TGCGCCAGCAGCCCTCGGTCAGGGACTAGCGGGAGGGCGATTGACAATGAGCAGTTCTTC. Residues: CASSPRSGTSGRAIDNEQFF.

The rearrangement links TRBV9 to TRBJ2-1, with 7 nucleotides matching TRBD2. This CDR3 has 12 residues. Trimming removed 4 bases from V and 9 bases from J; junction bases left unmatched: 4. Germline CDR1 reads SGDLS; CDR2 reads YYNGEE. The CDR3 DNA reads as TGTGCCAGCAGCCCAGGGAGGGGTGAGCAGTTCTTC. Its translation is CASSPGRGEQFF. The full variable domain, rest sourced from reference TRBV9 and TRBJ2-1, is DSGVTQTPKHLITATGQRVTLRCSPRSGDLSVYWYQQSLDQGLQFLIQYYNGEERAKGNILERFSAQQFPDLHSELNLSSLELGDSALYFCASSPGRGEQFFGPGTRLTVL.

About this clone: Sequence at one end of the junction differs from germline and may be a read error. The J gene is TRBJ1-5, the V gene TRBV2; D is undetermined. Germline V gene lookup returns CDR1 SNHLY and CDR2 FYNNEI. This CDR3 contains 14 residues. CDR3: CAGSQDISGQPQHF. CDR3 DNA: TGTGCCGGCAGTCAAGACATTTCGGGGCAGCCCCAGCATTTT.

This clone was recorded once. CDR3 DNA: TGTGCCAGCAGCCAAGAGGAGAGCTTTTACGGCGAGCAGTACTTC. Its protein is CASSQEESFYGEQYF. This rearrangement joins TRBV14 to TRBJ2-7; D is uncertain. The CDR3 has 15 residues. Germline V CDR1 and CDR2: SGHDN, FVKESK. Trimming cost V 0 bases and J 6 bases, with 15 bases left between them.

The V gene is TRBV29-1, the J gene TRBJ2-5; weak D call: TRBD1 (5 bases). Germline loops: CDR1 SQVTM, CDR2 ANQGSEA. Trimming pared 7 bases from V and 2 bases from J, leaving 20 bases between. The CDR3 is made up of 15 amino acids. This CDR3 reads CSGRISGHTQETQYF. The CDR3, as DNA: TGCAGCGGTCGTATCTCCGGACATACTCAAGAGACCCAGTACTTC.

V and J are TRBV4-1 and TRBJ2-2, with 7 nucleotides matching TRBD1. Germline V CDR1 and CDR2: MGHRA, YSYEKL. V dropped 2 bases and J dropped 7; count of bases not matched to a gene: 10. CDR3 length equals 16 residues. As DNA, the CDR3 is TGCGCCAGCAGCCAAATCCGGGACAGACGAAGCGGGGAGCTGTTTTTT. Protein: CASSQIRDRRSGELFF.

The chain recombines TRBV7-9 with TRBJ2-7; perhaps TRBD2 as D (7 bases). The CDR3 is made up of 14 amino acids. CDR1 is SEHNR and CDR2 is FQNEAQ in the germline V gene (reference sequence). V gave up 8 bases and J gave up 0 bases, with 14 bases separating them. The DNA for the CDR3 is TGTGCCAGCCGAGAGGGGGGGAGCTCCTACGAGCAGTACTTC. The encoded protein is CASREGGSSYEQYF.

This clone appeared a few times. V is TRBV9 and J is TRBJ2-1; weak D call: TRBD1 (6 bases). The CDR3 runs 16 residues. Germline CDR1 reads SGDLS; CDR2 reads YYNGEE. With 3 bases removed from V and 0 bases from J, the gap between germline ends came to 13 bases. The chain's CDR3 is CASSDHRDLSYNEQFF. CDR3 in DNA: TGTGCCAGCAGCGATCACAGGGATCTCTCCTACAATGAGCAGTTCTTC.

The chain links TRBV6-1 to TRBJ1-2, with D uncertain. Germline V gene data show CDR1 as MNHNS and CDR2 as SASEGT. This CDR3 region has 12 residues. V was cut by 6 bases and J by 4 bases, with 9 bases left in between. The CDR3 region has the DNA TGTGCCAGCAGCCTCCGGGGCTATGGCTACACCTTC. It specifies CASSLRGYGYTF.

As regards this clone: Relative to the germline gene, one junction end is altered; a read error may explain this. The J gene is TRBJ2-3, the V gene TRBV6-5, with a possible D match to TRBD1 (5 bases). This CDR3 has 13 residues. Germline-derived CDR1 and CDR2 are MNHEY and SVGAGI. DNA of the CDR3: TGTGCCAGCAGACAGGCGGACACAGATATGCAGTATTTT. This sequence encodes CASRQADTDMQYF.

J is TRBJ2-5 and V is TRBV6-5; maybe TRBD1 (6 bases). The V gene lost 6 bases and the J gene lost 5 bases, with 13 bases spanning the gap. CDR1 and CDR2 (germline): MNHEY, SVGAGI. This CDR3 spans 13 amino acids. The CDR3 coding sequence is TGTGCCAGCAGCTTCACAGGGCTCGAGACCCAGTACTTC. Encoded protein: CASSFTGLETQYF.

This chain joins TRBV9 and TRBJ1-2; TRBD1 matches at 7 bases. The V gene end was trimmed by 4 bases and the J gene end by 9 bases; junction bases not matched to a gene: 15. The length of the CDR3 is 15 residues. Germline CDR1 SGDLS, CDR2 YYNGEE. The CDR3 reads CASSPTIQGIGSYTF. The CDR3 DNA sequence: TGTGCCAGCAGCCCAACGATACAGGGGATCGGGAGCTACACCTTC.

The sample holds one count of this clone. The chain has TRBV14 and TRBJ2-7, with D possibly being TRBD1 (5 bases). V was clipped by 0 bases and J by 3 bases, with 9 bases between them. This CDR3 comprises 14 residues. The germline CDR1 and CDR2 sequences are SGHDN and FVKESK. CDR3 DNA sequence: TGTGCCAGCAGCCAAGATCTCAGGGTCTACGAGCAGTACTTC. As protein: CASSQDLRVYEQYF.

The chain's CDR3 is CASSLQRGADTQYF. The CDR3 region has the DNA TGCGCCAGCAGCTTGCAGCGGGGGGCAGATACGCAGTATTTT. The chain couples TRBV5-1 to TRBJ2-3; 9 bases align to TRBD2. CDR1 and CDR2 from the germline V gene are SGHRS and YFSETQ. The CDR3 contains 14 residues. Losses at the gene ends were 1 base for V and 4 bases for J; bases not matched to a gene: 1.

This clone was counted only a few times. Here the CDR3 DNA reads TGCGCCAGCAGTCCTCTATCGGGGCAGCCCCAGCATTTT. This translates into CASSPLSGQPQHF. The chain couples TRBV5-1 to TRBJ1-5; D remains unclear. CDR1 and CDR2 (germline): SGHRS, YFSETQ. This CDR3 comprises 13 residues. Trimming cost V 5 bases and J 7 bases, with 13 bases left between them. The whole variable domain, remainder taken from reference TRBV5-1 and TRBJ1-5, is KAGVTQTPRYLIKTRGQQVTLSCSPISGHRSVSWYQQTPGQGLQFLFEYFSETQRNKGNFPGRFSGRQFSNSRSEMNVSTLELGDSALYLCASSPLSGQPQHFGDGTRLSIL.

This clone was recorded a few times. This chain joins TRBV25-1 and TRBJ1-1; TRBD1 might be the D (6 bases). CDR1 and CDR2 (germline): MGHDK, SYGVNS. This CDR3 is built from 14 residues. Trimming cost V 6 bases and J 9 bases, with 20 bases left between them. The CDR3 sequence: CASSDSTRTGKAFF. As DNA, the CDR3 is TGTGCCAGCAGCGATTCGACCCGTACAGGGAAAGCTTTCTTT.

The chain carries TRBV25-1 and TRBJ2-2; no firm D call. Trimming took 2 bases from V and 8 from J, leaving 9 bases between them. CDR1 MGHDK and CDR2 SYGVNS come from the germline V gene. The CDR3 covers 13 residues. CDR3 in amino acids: CASSEHWQGELFF. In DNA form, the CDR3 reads TGTGCCAGCAGTGAACATTGGCAGGGGGAGCTGTTTTTT.

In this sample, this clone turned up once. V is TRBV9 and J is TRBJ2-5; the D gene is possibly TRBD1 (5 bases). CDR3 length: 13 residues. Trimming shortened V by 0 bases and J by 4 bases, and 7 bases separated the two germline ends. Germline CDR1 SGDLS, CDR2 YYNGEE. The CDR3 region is CASSVDQGETQYF. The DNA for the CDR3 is TGTGCCAGCAGCGTAGATCAGGGAGAGACCCAGTACTTC.

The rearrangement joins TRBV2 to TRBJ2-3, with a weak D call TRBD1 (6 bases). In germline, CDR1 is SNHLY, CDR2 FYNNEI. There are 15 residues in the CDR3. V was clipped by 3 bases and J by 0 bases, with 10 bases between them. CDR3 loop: CASSDMGASTDTQYF. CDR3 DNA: TGTGCCAGCAGTGACATGGGGGCTAGCACAGATACGCAGTATTTT.

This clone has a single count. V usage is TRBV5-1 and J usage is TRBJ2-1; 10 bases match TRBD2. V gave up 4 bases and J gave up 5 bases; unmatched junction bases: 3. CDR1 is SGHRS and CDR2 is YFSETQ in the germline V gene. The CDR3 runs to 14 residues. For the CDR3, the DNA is TGCGCCAGCAGCACCGGGACTAGCGACAATGAGCAGTTCTTC. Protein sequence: CASSTGTSDNEQFF.